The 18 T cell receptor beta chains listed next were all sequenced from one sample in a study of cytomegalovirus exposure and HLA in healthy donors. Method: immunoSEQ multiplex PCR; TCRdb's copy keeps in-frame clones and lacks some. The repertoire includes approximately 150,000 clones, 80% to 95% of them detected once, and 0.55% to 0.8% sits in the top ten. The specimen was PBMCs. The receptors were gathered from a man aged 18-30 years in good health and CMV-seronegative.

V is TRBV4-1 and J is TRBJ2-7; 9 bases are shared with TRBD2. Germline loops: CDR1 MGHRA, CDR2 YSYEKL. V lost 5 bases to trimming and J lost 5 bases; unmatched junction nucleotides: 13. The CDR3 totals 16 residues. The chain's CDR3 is CASSLKNSGGFDEQYF. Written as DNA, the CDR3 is TGCGCCAGCAGCTTGAAGAACAGCGGGGGGTTCGACGAGCAGTACTTC.

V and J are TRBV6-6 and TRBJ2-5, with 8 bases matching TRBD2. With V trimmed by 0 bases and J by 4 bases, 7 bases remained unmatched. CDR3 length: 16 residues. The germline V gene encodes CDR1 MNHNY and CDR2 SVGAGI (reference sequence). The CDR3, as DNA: TGTGCCAGCAGTTACTCTGTAGCGGGGAGTCGAGAGACCCAGTACTTC. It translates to CASSYSVAGSRETQYF.

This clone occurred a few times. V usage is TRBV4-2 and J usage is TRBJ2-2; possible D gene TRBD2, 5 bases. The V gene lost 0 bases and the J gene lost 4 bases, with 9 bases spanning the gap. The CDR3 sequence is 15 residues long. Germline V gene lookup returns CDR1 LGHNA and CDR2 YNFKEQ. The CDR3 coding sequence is TGTGCCAGCAGCCAAGAACTAGGAGGCACCGGGGAGCTGTTTTTT. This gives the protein CASSQELGGTGELFF.

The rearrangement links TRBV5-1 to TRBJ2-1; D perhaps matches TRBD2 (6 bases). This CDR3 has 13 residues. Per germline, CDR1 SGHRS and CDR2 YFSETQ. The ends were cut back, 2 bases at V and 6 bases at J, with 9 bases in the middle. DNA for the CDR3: TGCGCCAGCAGCTTAGGAGGGAGCAATGAGCAGTTCTTC. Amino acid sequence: CASSLGGSNEQFF.

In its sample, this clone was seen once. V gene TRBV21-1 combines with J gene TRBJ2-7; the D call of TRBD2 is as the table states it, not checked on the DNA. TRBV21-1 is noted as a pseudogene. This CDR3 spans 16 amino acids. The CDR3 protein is CASSKSRGGSSYEQYF. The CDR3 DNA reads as TGTGCCAGCAGCAAGAGCCGGGGGGGAAGCTCCTACGAGCAGTACTTC.

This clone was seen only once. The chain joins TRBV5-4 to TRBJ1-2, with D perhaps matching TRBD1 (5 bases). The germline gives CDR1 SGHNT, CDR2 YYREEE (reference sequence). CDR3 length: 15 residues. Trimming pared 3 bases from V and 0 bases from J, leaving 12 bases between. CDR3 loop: CASSWRDRANYGYTF. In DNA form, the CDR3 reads TGTGCCAGCAGCTGGAGAGACAGAGCTAACTATGGCTACACCTTC.

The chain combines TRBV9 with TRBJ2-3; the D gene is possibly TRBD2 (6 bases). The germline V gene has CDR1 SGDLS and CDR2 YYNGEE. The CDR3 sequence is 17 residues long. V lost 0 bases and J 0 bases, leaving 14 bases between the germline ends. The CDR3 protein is CASSVEGAGTSTDTQYF. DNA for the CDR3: TGTGCCAGCAGCGTAGAGGGAGCCGGGACTAGCACAGATACGCAGTATTTT.

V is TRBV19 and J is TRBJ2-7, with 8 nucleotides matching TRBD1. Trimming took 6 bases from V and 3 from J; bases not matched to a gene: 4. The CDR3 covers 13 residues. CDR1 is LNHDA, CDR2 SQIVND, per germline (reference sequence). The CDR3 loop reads CASSPTGGYEQYF. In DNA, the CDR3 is TGTGCCAGTAGCCCTACAGGGGGCTACGAGCAGTACTTC.

The CDR3 nucleotides are TGTGCCAGCAACCCACAGGGTCTCGGAGGCTATGGCTACACCTTC. This sequence encodes CASNPQGLGGYGYTF. The rearrangement links TRBV9 to TRBJ1-2, with D tentatively TRBD1 (6 bases). CDR1 and CDR2 (germline): SGDLS, YYNGEE. Trimming pared 6 bases from V and 4 bases from J, leaving 19 bases between. This CDR3 contains 15 residues.

CDR3 amino acids: CASGSTGGPTDTQYF. The CDR3 bases are TGTGCCAGCGGAAGTACAGGGGGCCCCACAGATACGCAGTATTTT. The chain recombines TRBV6-5 with TRBJ2-3; 9 nucleotides align to TRBD1. V shed 8 bases, J shed 2 bases, and the junction held 8 bases outside the gene matches. CDR1 and CDR2 from the germline V gene are MNHEY and SVGAGI. This CDR3 is 15 amino acids long.

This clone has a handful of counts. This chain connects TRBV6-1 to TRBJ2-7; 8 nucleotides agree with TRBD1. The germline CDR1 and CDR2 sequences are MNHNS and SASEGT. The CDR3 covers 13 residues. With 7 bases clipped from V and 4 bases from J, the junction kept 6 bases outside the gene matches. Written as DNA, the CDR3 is TGTGCCAGCAAGCAGGGGGCGCGGTACGAGCAGTACGTC. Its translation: CASKQGARYEQYV.

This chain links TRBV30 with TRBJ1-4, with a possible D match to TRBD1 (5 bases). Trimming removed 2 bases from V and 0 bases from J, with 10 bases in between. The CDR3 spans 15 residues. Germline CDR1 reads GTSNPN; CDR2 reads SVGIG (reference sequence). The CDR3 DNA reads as TGTGCCTGGAGTCTGGGGCTTGCAACTAATGAAAAACTGTTTTTT. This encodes CAWSLGLATNEKLFF. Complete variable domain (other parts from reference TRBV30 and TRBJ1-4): SQTIHQWPATLVQPVGSPLSLECTVEGTSNPNLYWYRQAAGRGLQLLFYSVGIGQISSEVPQNLSASRPQDRQFILSSKKLLLSDSGFYLCAWSLGLATNEKLFFGSGTQLSVL.

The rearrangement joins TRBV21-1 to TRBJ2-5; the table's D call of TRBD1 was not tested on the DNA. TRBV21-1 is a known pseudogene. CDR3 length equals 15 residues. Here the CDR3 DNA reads TGTGCCAGCAGCAAAGAGGCCAGGCTGCAAGAGACCCAGTACTTC. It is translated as CASSKEARLQETQYF.

The CDR3: CASSRTDSGNTIYF. CDR3 DNA: TGTGCCAGCAGCCGGACAGACTCTGGAAACACCATATATTTT. The chain recombines TRBV6-6 with TRBJ1-3; D is possibly TRBD1 (6 bases). Germline V gene data show CDR1 as MNHNY and CDR2 as SVGAGI (reference sequence). Trimming took off 6 bases at V and 0 bases at J, with 9 bases between the two ends. The CDR3 contains 14 residues.

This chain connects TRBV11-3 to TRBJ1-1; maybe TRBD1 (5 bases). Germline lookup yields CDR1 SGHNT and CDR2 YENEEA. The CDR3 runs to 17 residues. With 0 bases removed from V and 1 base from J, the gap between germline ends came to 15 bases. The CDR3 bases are TGTGCCAGCAGCTTAGATGTCCCCTTTACAGGGAACACTGAAGCTTTCTTT. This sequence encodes CASSLDVPFTGNTEAFF.

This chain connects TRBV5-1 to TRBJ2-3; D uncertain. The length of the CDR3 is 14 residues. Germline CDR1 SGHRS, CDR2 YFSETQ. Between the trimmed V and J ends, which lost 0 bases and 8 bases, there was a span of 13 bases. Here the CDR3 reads CASSLAQSAGTQYF. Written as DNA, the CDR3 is TGCGCCAGCAGCTTGGCCCAAAGTGCCGGTACGCAGTATTTT.

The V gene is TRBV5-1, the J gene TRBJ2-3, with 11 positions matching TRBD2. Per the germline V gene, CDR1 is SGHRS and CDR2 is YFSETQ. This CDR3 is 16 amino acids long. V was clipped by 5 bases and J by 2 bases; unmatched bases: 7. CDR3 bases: TGCGCCAGCAGTGTGATGGGACTAGCGGACACAGATACGCAGTATTTT. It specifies CASSVMGLADTDTQYF.

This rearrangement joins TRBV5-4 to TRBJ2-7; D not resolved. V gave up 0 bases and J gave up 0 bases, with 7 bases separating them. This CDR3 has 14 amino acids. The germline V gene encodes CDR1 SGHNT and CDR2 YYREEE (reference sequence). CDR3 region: CASSLGGSSYEQYF. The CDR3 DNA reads TGTGCCAGCAGCTTGGGAGGTAGCTCCTACGAGCAGTACTTC.